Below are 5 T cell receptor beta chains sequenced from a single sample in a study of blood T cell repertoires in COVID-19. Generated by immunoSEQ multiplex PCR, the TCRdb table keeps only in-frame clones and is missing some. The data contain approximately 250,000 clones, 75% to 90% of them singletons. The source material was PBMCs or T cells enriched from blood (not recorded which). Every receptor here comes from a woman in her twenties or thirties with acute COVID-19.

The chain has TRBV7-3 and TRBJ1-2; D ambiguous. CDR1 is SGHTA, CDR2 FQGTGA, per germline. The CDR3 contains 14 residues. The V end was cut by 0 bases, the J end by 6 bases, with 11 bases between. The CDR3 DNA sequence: TGTGCCAGCAGCTTAACCGGTGCTGAGGATGGCTACACCTTC. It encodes CASSLTGAEDGYTF.

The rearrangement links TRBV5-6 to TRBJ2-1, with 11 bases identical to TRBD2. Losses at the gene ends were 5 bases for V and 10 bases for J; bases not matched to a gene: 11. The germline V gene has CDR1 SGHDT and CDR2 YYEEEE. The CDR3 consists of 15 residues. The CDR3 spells CASSILAGALGEQFF. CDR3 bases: TGTGCCAGCAGTATACTAGCGGGAGCCCTAGGAGAGCAGTTCTTC.

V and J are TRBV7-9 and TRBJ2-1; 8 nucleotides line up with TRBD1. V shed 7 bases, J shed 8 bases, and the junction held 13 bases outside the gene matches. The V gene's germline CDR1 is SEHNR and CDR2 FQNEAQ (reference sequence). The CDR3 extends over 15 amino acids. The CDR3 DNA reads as TGTGCCAGCATTCCGACGGGACAGGAAATGTATGAGCAGTTCTTC. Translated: CASIPTGQEMYEQFF.

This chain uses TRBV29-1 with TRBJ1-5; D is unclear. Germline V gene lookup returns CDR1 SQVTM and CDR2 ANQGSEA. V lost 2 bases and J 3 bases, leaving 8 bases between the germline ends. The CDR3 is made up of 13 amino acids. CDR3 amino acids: CSVELAVNQPQHF. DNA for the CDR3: TGCAGCGTTGAACTGGCCGTCAATCAGCCCCAGCATTTT.

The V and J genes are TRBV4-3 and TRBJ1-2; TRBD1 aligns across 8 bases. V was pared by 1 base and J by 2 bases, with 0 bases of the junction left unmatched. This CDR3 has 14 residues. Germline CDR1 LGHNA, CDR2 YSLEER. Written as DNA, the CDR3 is TGCGCCAGCAGCCAAGGGACAGGGAACTATGGCTACACCTTC. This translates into CASSQGTGNYGYTF.